The T cell receptor (beta chain) described here comes from a study of OX40 agonist ivuxolimab in advanced cancers. General study findings and limits: CD4+ and CD8+ T cells in blood underwent clonal expansion by week 6 at 0.1 to 3.0 mg/kg.

This CDR3 comprises 15 residues. Germline V gene sequence: CDR1 SGHRS, CDR2 YFSETQ. V dropped 0 bases and J dropped 4; count of bases not matched to a gene: 5. Assay used: immunoSEQ multiplex PCR; TCRdb lists only in-frame clones, some missing. The sample records 75,000 to 95,000 clones, roughly 90% being singletons. This clone was seen more than once but under ten times. What it recognizes is unknown. The chain couples TRBV5-1 to TRBJ2-5, with 8 bases lining up with TRBD1. This sample comprised CD4+ or CD8+ T cells sorted from blood, obtained in a trial of the OX40 agonist ivuxolimab. The source of this sequence is an adult with an advanced solid tumor such as melanoma, head and neck, liver or kidney cancer. In DNA, the CDR3 is TGCGCCAGCAGCTTGGGGACAGGGTGGGCAGAGACCCAGTACTTC. Translated: CASSLGTGWAETQYF. Filled out from reference TRBV5-1 and TRBJ2-5, the complete variable domain reads KAGVTQTPRYLIKTRGQQVTLSCSPISGHRSVSWYQQTPGQGLQFLFEYFSETQRNKGNFPGRFSGRQFSNSRSEMNVSTLELGDSALYLCASSLGTGWAETQYFGPGTRLLVL.